This T cell receptor (beta chain) was sequenced in a study of cytomegalovirus exposure and HLA in healthy donors. About the study: Ancestry clustering placed 81% of over 300 genotyped donors in the Caucasian-associated cluster.

General observations from the study: After further analysis at a later stage, 16,951 TCR beta sequences were associated with HLA alleles at 0.05 false discovery rate.

The PCR had 60 Vbeta and 13 Jbeta primers. This table comes from immunoSEQ multiplex PCR, and its TCRdb copy is limited to in-frame clones, with some not included. Seen here are some 93,000 clones, 82% observed once, and the top ten hold about 3.8%. Comment on this clone: The antigen is undetermined.

V shed 5 bases and J shed 0 bases, with 11 bases lying between them. CDR1 and CDR2 from the germline V gene are MDHEN and SYDVKM. The CDR3 runs to 15 residues. J is TRBJ2-4 and V is TRBV28, with D maybe TRBD2 (6 bases). The sample comprised PBMCs. This TCR came from a man in his fifties in good health and CMV-seronegative. The CDR3 spells CASSRERLAKNIQYF. The CDR3 nucleotides read TGTGCCAGCAGTCGGGAGAGACTAGCCAAAAACATTCAGTACTTC.